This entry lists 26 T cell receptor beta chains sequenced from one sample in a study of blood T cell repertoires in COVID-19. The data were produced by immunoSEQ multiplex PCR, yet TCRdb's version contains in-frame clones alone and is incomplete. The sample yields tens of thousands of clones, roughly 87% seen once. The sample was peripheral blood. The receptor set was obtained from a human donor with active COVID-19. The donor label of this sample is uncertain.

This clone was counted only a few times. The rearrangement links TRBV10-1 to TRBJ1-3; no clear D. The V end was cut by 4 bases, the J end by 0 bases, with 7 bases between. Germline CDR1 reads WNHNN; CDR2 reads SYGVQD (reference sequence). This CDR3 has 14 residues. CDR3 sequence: CASSGAVSGNTIYF. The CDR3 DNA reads TGCGCCAGCAGTGGGGCAGTCTCTGGAAACACCATATATTTT.

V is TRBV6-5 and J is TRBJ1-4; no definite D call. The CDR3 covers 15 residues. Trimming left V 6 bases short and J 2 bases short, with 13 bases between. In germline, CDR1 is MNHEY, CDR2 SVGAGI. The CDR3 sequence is CASRLNRATNEKLFF. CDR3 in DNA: TGTGCCAGCAGGTTAAACCGTGCGACTAATGAAAAACTGTTTTTT.

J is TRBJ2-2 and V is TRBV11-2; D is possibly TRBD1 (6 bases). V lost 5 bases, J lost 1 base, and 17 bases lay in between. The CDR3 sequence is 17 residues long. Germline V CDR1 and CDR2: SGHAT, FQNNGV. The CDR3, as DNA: TGTGCCAGCAGCCATAGACTGGGGGCGCAGAACACCGGGGAGCTGTTTTTT. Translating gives CASSHRLGAQNTGELFF. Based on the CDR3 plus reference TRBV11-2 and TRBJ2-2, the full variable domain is EAGVAQSPRYKIIEKRQSVAFWCNPISGHATLYWYQQILGQGPKLLIQFQNNGVVDDSQLPKDRFSAERLKGVDSTLKIQPAKLEDSAVYLCASSHRLGAQNTGELFFGEGSRLTVL.

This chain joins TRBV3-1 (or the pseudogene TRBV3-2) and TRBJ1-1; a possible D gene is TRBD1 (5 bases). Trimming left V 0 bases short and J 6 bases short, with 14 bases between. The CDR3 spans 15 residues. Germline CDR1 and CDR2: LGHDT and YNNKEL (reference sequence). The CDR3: CASSQEGRDSPEAFF. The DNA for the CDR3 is TGTGCCAGCAGCCAAGAGGGGCGGGATAGTCCTGAAGCTTTCTTT.

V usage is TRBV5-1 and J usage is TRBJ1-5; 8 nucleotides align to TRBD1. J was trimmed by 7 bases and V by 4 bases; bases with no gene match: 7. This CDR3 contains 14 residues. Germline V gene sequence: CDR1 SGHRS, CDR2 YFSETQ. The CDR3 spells CASSHGQGEQPQHF. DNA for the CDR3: TGCGCCAGCAGCCATGGACAGGGTGAACAGCCCCAGCATTTT.

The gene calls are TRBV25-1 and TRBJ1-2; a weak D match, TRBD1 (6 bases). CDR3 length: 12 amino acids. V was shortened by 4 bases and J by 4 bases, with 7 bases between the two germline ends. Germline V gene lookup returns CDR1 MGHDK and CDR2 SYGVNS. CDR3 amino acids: CASSGQVYGYTF. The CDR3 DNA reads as TGTGCCAGCAGTGGACAGGTCTATGGCTACACCTTC.

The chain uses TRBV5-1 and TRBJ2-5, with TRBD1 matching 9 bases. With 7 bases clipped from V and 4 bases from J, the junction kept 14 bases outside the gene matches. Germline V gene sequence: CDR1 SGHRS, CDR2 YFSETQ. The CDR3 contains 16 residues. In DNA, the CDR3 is TGCGCCAGCCAGACGTTTCCGGGACAGGGAGGAGAGACCCAGTACTTC. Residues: CASQTFPGQGGETQYF.

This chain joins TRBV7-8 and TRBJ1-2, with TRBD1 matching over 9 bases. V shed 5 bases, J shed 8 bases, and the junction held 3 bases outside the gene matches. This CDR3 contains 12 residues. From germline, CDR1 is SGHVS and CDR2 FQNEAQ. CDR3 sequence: CASSPTGGGYTF. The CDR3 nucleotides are TGTGCCAGCAGCCCGACAGGGGGGGGCTACACCTTC.

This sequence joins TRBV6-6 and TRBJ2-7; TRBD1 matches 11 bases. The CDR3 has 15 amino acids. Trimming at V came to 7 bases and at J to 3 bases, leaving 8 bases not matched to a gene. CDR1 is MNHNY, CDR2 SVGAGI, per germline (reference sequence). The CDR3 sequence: CASKGPGTGGYEQYF. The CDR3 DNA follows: TGTGCCAGCAAAGGCCCCGGGACAGGGGGCTACGAGCAGTACTTC.

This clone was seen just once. The CDR3 DNA follows: TGTGCCAGCAGCCAAGATTACAGGACAGGGGGGACTTCACCCCTCCACTTT. It yields the protein CASSQDYRTGGTSPLHF. The chain couples TRBV4-2 to TRBJ1-6; 10 bases agree with TRBD1. V was clipped by 0 bases and J by 9 bases; unmatched bases: 8. CDR1 is LGHNA and CDR2 is YNFKEQ in the germline V gene. The CDR3 consists of 17 residues.

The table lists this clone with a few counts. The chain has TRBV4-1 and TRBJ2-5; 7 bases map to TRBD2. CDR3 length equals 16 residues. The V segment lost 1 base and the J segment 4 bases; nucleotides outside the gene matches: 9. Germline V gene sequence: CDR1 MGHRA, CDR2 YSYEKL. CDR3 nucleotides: TGCGCCAGCAGCCAAGTTCCCAGCGGGGTAGGAGAGACCCAGTACTTC. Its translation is CASSQVPSGVGETQYF.

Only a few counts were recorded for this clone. DNA of the CDR3: TGTGCCAGCGGGGAGCGGGGATCCTCCTACGAGCAGTACTTC. Its translation: CASGERGSSYEQYF. The rearrangement links TRBV6-5 to TRBJ2-7; 7 bases line up with TRBD2. The CDR3 is made up of 14 amino acids. Germline V lookup: CDR1 MNHEY, CDR2 SVGAGI. Unmatched junction bases numbered 7, after V lost 8 bases and J lost 0 bases.

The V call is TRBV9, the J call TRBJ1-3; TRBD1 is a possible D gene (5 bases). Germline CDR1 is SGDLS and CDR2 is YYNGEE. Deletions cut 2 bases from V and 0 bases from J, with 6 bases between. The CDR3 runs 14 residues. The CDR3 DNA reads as TGTGCCAGCAGCGTCGACAGCTCTGGAAACACCATATATTTT. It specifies CASSVDSSGNTIYF.

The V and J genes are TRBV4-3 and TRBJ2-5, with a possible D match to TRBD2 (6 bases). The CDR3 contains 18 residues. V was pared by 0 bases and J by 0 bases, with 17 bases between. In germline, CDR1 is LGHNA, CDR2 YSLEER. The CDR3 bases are TGCGCCAGCAGCCAAGAGGCATGGGGGAGGCAGAACCAAGAGACCCAGTACTTC. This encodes CASSQEAWGRQNQETQYF.

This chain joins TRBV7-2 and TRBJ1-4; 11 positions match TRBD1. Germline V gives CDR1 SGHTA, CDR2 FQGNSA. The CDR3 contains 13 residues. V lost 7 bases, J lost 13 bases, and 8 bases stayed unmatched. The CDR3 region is CASTRTGGGGLFF. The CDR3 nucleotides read TGTGCCAGCACCCGGACAGGGGGCGGGGGACTGTTTTTT.

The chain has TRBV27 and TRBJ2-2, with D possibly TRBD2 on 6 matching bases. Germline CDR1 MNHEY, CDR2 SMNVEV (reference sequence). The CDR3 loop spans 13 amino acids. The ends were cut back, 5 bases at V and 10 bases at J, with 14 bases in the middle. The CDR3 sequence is CASSPWGEEELFF. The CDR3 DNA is TGTGCCAGCAGTCCCTGGGGGGAGGAGGAGCTGTTTTTT.

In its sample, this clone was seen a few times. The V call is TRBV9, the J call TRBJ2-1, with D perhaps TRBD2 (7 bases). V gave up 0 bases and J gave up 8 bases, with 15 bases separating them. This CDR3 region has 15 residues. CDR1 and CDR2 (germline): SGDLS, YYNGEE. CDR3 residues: CASSVGGGPIDEQFF. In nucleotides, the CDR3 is TGTGCCAGCAGCGTAGGGGGGGGCCCCATCGATGAGCAGTTCTTC.

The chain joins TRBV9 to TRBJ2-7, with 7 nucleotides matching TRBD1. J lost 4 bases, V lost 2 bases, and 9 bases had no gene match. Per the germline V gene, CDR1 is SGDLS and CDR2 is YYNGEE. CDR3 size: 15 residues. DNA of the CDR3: TGTGCCAGCAGCGTCGGACAGGATCCCCCTTACGAGCAGTACTTC. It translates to CASSVGQDPPYEQYF.

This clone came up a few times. CDR3 loop: CASTSNRGFGNQPQHF. The CDR3 region has the DNA TGTGCCAGTACTAGTAACAGGGGATTTGGCAATCAGCCCCAGCATTTT. V gene TRBV19 combines with J gene TRBJ1-5; 7 positions match TRBD1. The CDR3 totals 16 residues. Germline trimming cut 7 bases from V and 2 bases from J; bases unmatched to any gene: 11. Germline V gene data show CDR1 as LNHDA and CDR2 as SQIVND (reference sequence).

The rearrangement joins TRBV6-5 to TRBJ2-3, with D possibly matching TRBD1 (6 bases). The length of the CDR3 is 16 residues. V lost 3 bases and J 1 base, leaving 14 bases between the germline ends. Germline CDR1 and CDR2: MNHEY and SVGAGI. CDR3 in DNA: TGTGCCAGCAGTTATAGGAAAAAGGGGGGCACAGATACGCAGTATTTT. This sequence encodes CASSYRKKGGTDTQYF.

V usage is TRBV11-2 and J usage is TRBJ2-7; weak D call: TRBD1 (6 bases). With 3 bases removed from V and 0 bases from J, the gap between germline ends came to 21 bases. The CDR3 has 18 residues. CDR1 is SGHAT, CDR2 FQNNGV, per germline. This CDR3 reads CASSFPPSTGSSSYEQYF. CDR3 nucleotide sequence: TGTGCCAGCAGCTTCCCACCTTCGACAGGCTCTAGCTCCTACGAGCAGTACTTC.

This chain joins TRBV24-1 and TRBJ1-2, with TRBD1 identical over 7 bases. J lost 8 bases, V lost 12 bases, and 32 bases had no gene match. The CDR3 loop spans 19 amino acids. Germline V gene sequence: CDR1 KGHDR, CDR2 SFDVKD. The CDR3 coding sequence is TGTGCCCCTGTGAGGATGGGGGACAGCGAATTAATCGTTCTATGGGGCTACACCTTC. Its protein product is CAPVRMGDSELIVLWGYTF.

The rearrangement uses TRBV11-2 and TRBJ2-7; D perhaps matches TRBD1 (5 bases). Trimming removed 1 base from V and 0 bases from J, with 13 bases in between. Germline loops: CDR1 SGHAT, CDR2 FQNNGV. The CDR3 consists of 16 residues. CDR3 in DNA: TGTGCCAGCAGCTTAGGTCAGGGCCTCTACTCCTACGAGCAGTACTTC. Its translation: CASSLGQGLYSYEQYF.

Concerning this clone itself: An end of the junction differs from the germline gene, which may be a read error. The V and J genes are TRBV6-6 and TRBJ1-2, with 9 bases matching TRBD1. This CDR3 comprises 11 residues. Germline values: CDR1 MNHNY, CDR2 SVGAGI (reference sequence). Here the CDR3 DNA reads TGTGCCAGCAGTTATGGGACAGGGCCCTCCTTC. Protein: CASSYGTGPSF.

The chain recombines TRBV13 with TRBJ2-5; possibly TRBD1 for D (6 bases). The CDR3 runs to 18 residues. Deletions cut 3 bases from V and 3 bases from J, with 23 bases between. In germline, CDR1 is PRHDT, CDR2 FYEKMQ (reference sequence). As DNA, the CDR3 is TGTGCCAGCAGCTTTCCCCACCCTATCAGGGGTTCGGAAGAGACCCAGTACTTC. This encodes CASSFPHPIRGSEETQYF.

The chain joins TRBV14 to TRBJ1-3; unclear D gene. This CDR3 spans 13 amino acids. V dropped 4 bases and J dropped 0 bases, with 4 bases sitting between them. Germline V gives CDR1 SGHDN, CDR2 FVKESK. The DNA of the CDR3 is TGTGCCAGCAGCCTTATCTCTGGAAACACCATATATTTT. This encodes CASSLISGNTIYF.